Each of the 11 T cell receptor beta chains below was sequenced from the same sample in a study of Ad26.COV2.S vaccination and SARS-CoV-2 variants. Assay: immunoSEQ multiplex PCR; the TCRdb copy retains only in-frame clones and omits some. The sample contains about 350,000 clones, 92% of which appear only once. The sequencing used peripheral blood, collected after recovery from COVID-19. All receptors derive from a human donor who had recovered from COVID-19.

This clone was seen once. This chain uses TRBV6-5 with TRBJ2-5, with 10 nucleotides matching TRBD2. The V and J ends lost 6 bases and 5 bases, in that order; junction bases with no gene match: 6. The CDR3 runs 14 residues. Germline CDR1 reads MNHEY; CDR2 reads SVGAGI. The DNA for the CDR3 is TGTGCCAGCAGGAGCGGGGGGGCCGGGGAGACCCAGTACTTC. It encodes CASRSGGAGETQYF.

The CDR3 is CASSVGPFLNQPQHF. Written as DNA, the CDR3 is TGTGCCAGCAGCGTAGGGCCATTTCTCAATCAGCCCCAGCATTTT. The chain is built from TRBV9 and TRBJ1-5, with D unclear. The CDR3 has 15 residues. Germline CDR1 SGDLS, CDR2 YYNGEE. V dropped 0 bases and J dropped 3 bases, with 10 bases sitting between them.

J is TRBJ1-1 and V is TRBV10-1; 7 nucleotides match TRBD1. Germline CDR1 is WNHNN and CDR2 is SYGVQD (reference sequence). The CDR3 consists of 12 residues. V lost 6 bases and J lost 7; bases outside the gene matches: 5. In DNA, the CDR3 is TGCGCCAGCAGCCCCGGGACAGATGAAGCTTTCTTT. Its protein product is CASSPGTDEAFF.

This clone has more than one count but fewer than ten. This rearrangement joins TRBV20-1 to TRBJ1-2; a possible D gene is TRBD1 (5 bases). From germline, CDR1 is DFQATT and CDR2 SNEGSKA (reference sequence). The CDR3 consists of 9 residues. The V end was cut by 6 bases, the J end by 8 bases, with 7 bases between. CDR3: CSATEGYTF. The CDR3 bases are TGCAGTGCGACAGAGGGCTACACCTTC.

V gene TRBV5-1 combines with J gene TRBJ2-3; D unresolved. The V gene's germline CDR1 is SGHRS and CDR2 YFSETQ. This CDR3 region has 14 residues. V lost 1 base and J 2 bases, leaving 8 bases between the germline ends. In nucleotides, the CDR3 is TGCGCCAGCAGCTTGTCCCCTAACACAGATACGCAGTATTTT. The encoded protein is CASSLSPNTDTQYF.

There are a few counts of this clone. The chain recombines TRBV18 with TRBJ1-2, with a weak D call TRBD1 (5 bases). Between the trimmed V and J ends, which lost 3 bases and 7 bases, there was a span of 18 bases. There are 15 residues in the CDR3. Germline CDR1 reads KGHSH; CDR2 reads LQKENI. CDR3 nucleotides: TGTGCCAGCTCACCGGGAGGGGCACGGGGGACTGGCTACACCTTC. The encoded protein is CASSPGGARGTGYTF.

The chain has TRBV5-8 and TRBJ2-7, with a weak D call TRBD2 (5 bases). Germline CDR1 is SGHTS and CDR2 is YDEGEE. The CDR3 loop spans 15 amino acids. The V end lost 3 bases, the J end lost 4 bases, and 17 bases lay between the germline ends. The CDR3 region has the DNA TGTGCCAGCAGCTGGTCGGGGTTCAGTTTGTACGAGCAGTACTTC. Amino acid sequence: CASSWSGFSLYEQYF.

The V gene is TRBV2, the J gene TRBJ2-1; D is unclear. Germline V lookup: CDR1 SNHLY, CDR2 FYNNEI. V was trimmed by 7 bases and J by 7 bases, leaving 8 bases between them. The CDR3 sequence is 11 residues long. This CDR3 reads CASMGWNEQFF. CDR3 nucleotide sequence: TGTGCCAGCATGGGGTGGAATGAGCAGTTCTTC.

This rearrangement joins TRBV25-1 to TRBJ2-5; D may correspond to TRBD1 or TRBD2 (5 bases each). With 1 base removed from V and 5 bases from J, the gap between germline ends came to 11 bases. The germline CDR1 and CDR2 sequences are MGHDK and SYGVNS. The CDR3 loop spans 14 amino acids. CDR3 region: CASSEFGGRETQYF. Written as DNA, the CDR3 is TGTGCCAGCAGTGAATTTGGGGGTCGGGAGACCCAGTACTTC. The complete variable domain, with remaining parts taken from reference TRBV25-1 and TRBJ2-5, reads EADIYQTPRYLVIGTGKKITLECSQTMGHDKMYWYQQDPGMELHLIHYSYGVNSTEKGDLSSESTVSRIRTEHFPLTLESARPSHTSQYLCASSEFGGRETQYFGPGTRLLVL.

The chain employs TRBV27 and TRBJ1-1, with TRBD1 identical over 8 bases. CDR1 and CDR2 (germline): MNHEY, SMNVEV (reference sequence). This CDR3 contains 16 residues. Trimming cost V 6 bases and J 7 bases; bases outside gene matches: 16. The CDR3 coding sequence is TGTGCCAGCAGGGGGACAGGCTTGGACTCCCCCTTTGAAGCTTTCTTT. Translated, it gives CASRGTGLDSPFEAFF.

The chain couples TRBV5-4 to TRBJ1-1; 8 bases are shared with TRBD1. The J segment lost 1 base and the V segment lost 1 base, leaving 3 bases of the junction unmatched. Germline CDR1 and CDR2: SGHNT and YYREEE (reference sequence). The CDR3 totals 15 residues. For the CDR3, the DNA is TGTGCCAGCAGCTTGCGGACAGGGCGGAACACTGAAGCTTTCTTT. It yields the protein CASSLRTGRNTEAFF.